Below, 22 T cell receptor beta chains from the same sample are listed, as sequenced in a study of shared clonotypes between healthy human individuals. The method was immunoSEQ multiplex PCR; TCRdb's version includes in-frame clones alone and lacks a portion of them. The data contain 1.5 million to 2.5 million clones, about 95% of them seen just once; the ten biggest clones take up around 1%. CD8 cells regarded as naive lacked CD45RO, were positively chosen for CCR7, and omitted terminally differentiated effector memory CD45RA+ cells. Sequencing input: naive CD8+ T cells sorted from blood. The receptors were sampled from a man in his late teens or twenties in good health.

The rearrangement uses TRBV7-8 and TRBJ2-5; TRBD2 matches 14 bases. The CDR3 is made up of 15 amino acids. The junction had 7 bases not matched to a gene; V was cut back by 8 bases and J by 5 bases. Germline lookup yields CDR1 SGHVS and CDR2 FQNEAQ. The CDR3, as DNA: TGTGCCAGCGATCGACTAGCGGGGGGGCGCGAGACCCAGTACTTC. Translated: CASDRLAGGRETQYF.

V usage is TRBV19 and J usage is TRBJ1-5; unclear D gene. Trimming pared 8 bases from V and 5 bases from J, leaving 19 bases between. This CDR3 comprises 15 residues. Germline CDR1 and CDR2: LNHDA and SQIVND (reference sequence). The CDR3 DNA follows: TGTGCCAGTGGGGTTGGACTGGGAGATTATCAGCCCCAGCATTTT. Translating gives CASGVGLGDYQPQHF.

In the case of this clone: Other nucleotide sequences in the sample specify the same CDR3. The chain carries TRBV5-4 and TRBJ2-3; TRBD2 agrees at 9 bases. V gave up 2 bases and J gave up 4 bases; unmatched junction bases: 5. The CDR3 has 15 residues. Germline CDR1 reads SGHNT; CDR2 reads YYREEE (reference sequence). The CDR3 sequence: CASSLAGGGPDTQYF. The CDR3 DNA reads TGTGCCAGCAGCTTAGCGGGGGGCGGGCCAGATACGCAGTATTTT. The variable domain in full, completed from reference TRBV5-4 and TRBJ2-3, reads ETGVTQSPTHLIKTRGQQVTLRCSSQSGHNTVSWYQQALGQGPQFIFQYYREEENGRGNFPPRFSGLQFPNYSSELNVNALELDDSALYLCASSLAGGGPDTQYFGPGTRLTVL.

The chain couples TRBV7-9 to TRBJ2-2; TRBD2 aligns across 11 bases. Germline CDR1 and CDR2: SEHNR and FQNEAQ (reference sequence). V was clipped by 5 bases and J by 3 bases; unmatched bases: 5. This CDR3 spans 16 amino acids. The CDR3 is CASSDTSGGYTGELFF. The CDR3 DNA is TGTGCCAGCAGCGACACTAGCGGGGGCTACACCGGGGAGCTGTTTTTT.

This chain uses TRBV2 with TRBJ2-7; D gene unclear. The V gene lost 4 bases and the J gene lost 5 bases, with 9 bases spanning the gap. There are 12 residues in the CDR3. Germline loops: CDR1 SNHLY, CDR2 FYNNEI. CDR3 protein: CASSVRRDEQYF. DNA for the CDR3: TGTGCCAGCAGTGTAAGAAGGGACGAGCAGTACTTC.

The chain has TRBV28 and TRBJ1-2, with a possible D match to TRBD1 (6 bases). The length of the CDR3 is 16 residues. The V end lost 8 bases, the J end lost 0 bases, and 19 bases lay between the germline ends. Germline V gene lookup returns CDR1 MDHEN and CDR2 SYDVKM. CDR3 nucleotide sequence: TGTGCCAGCGGGGGGGGGCGAAAAGACCCTAACTATGGCTACACCTTC. This sequence encodes CASGGGRKDPNYGYTF.

This clone appeared a single time. J is TRBJ2-1 and V is TRBV14; D gene ambiguous. V dropped 1 base and J dropped 8 bases, with 6 bases sitting between them. The CDR3 runs 12 residues. CDR1 and CDR2 (germline): SGHDN, FVKESK. The CDR3 sequence is CASSQVGYEQFF. The CDR3, as DNA: TGTGCCAGCAGCCAAGTTGGCTATGAGCAGTTCTTC. Full variable domain (rest looked up from reference TRBV14 and TRBJ2-1): EAGVTQFPSHSVIEKGQTVTLRCDPISGHDNLYWYRRVMGKEIKFLLHFVKESKQDESGMPNNRFLAERTGGTYSTLKVQPAELEDSGVYFCASSQVGYEQFFGPGTRLTVL.

The chain is built from TRBV6-5 and TRBJ2-5; D remains ambiguous. Trimming left V 6 bases short and J 1 base short, with 12 bases between. The CDR3 length is 14 residues. CDR1 MNHEY and CDR2 SVGAGI come from the germline V gene. The CDR3 spells CASSPEGIQETQYF. CDR3 DNA: TGTGCCAGCAGCCCCGAAGGGATCCAAGAGACCCAGTACTTC.

The V call is TRBV20-1, the J call TRBJ2-1; D remains unclear. This CDR3 contains 11 residues. V was cut by 2 bases and J by 5 bases, with 4 bases left in between. CDR1 DFQATT and CDR2 SNEGSKA come from the germline V gene (reference sequence). The CDR3 DNA reads TGCAGTGCTAGAAGGGACAATGAGCAGTTCTTC. Protein product: CSARRDNEQFF.

J is TRBJ2-5 and V is TRBV10-3, with 7 bases identical to TRBD1. This CDR3 spans 14 amino acids. Per the germline V gene, CDR1 is ENHRY and CDR2 is SYGVKD. With 3 bases clipped from V and 1 base from J, the junction kept 2 bases outside the gene matches. CDR3 sequence (DNA): TGTGCCATCAGTGAAACAGGGGCCCAAGAGACCCAGTACTTC. Translation gives CAISETGAQETQYF.

J is TRBJ1-6 and V is TRBV27; D unclear. The CDR3 contains 15 residues. Germline V gene data show CDR1 as MNHEY and CDR2 as SMNVEV (reference sequence). V was clipped by 5 bases and J by 0 bases, with 8 bases between them. CDR3 bases: TGTGCCAGCAGTCCTTTACTCTCCTATAATTCACCCCTCCACTTT. Translated, it gives CASSPLLSYNSPLHF.

The chain carries TRBV29-1 and TRBJ2-3; no firm D call. The CDR3 runs 15 residues. Trimming shortened V by 7 bases and J by 0 bases, and 17 bases separated the two germline ends. CDR1 is SQVTM, CDR2 ANQGSEA, per germline. The CDR3 region is CSAGWDSTSTDTQYF. The DNA of the CDR3 is TGCAGCGCTGGATGGGATTCCACTAGCACAGATACGCAGTATTTT.

The rearrangement uses TRBV6-5 and TRBJ2-2; D is possibly TRBD2 (5 bases). V shed 6 bases and J shed 6 bases, with 17 bases lying between them. CDR1 and CDR2 (germline): MNHEY, SVGAGI. This CDR3 has 15 amino acids. The CDR3 nucleotides are TGTGCCAGCAGGACACTAGAAGGCATTGCCGGGGAGCTGTTTTTT. This sequence encodes CASRTLEGIAGELFF.

About this clone itself: The same CDR3 arises from other DNA sequences in this sample as well. This sequence joins TRBV29-1 and TRBJ2-7; D is unresolved. Deletions cut 4 bases from V and 1 base from J, with 8 bases between. Germline values: CDR1 SQVTM, CDR2 ANQGSEA. CDR3 length: 12 amino acids. CDR3 in amino acids: CSVVGVSYEQYF. The CDR3 DNA sequence: TGCAGCGTTGTAGGAGTATCCTACGAGCAGTACTTC.

The chain combines TRBV18 with TRBJ2-5, with TRBD1 matching over 8 bases. The germline gives CDR1 KGHSH, CDR2 LQKENI. V trimming: 4 bases; J trimming: 1 base; junction bases outside the gene matches: 14. The CDR3 runs to 18 residues. The CDR3 region is CASSLKTGESYFQETQYF. CDR3 DNA sequence: TGTGCCAGCTCACTCAAGACAGGGGAGAGTTATTTCCAAGAGACCCAGTACTTC. The variable domain in full, with the rest retrieved from reference TRBV18 and TRBJ2-5, is NAGVMQNPRHLVRRRGQEARLRCSPMKGHSHVYWYRQLPEEGLKFMVYLQKENIIDESGMPKERFSAEFPKEGPSILRIQQVVRGDSAAYFCASSLKTGESYFQETQYFGPGTRLLVL.

CDR3 DNA: TGCGCCAGCAGCCACCTTAGCGGGGACCCCTACGAGCAGTACTTC. This sequence encodes CASSHLSGDPYEQYF. V gene TRBV4-1 combines with J gene TRBJ2-7; TRBD2 aligns across 8 bases. CDR3 length: 15 residues. Germline V lookup: CDR1 MGHRA, CDR2 YSYEKL. V shed 3 bases, J shed 2 bases, and the junction held 6 bases outside the gene matches.

This rearrangement joins TRBV5-5 to TRBJ2-7; the match to TRBD1 covers 8 bases. The CDR3 is 16 residues long. In germline, CDR1 is SGHKS, CDR2 YYEKEE (reference sequence). The ends lost 4 bases at V and 2 bases at J; junction bases unmatched: 11. The CDR3 nucleotides read TGTGCCAGCAGCGGGGCTAAGACAGGGGCGGCCTACGAGCAGTACTTC. Its protein product is CASSGAKTGAAYEQYF.

V is TRBV19 and J is TRBJ2-7, with 7 bases fitting TRBD2. J lost 5 bases, V lost 1 base, and 11 bases had no gene match. Germline V gene lookup returns CDR1 LNHDA and CDR2 SQIVND (reference sequence). The CDR3 has 16 amino acids. The CDR3 sequence: CASSIGAAGALNEQYF. As DNA, the CDR3 is TGTGCCAGTAGTATAGGGGCTGCGGGAGCGTTAAACGAGCAGTACTTC. The full variable domain, its missing parts supplied by reference TRBV19 and TRBJ2-7, is DGGITQSPKYLFRKEGQNVTLSCEQNLNHDAMYWYRQDPGQGLRLIYYSQIVNDFQKGDIAEGYSVSREKKESFPLTVTSAQKNPTAFYLCASSIGAAGALNEQYFGPGTRLTVT.

This clone appeared once. The rearrangement joins TRBV10-3 to TRBJ1-4, with D perhaps TRBD1 (6 bases). The CDR3 contains 12 residues. Trimming cost V 10 bases and J 6 bases, with 12 bases left between them. Germline V gives CDR1 ENHRY, CDR2 SYGVKD. The DNA for the CDR3 is TGTGCCACCACGACAGGTGATGAAAAACTGTTTTTT. This encodes CATTTGDEKLFF.

V usage is TRBV4-2 and J usage is TRBJ2-5, with TRBD2 identical over 14 bases. This CDR3 region has 18 residues. The J segment lost 2 bases and the V segment lost 7 bases, leaving 12 bases of the junction unmatched. Looked up from germline, CDR1 is LGHNA and CDR2 is YNFKEQ. CDR3 in amino acids: CASKTSGLAGGRQETQYF. The CDR3 DNA is TGTGCCAGCAAGACCAGTGGACTAGCGGGGGGTCGACAAGAGACCCAGTACTTC.

This rearrangement joins TRBV30 to TRBJ2-1; 12 nucleotides line up with TRBD2. The CDR3 runs to 15 residues. With V trimmed by 5 bases and J by 8 bases, 10 bases remained unmatched. The germline V gene encodes CDR1 GTSNPN and CDR2 SVGIG (reference sequence). The CDR3 DNA sequence: TGTGCCTGGCGACTAGCGGGAGAGGTTTGGGATGAGCAGTTCTTC. It specifies CAWRLAGEVWDEQFF. The variable domain in full, completed from reference TRBV30 and TRBJ2-1, reads SQTIHQWPATLVQPVGSPLSLECTVEGTSNPNLYWYRQAAGRGLQLLFYSVGIGQISSEVPQNLSASRPQDRQFILSSKKLLLSDSGFYLCAWRLAGEVWDEQFFGPGTRLTVL.

A word on this clone: This same CDR3 is encoded by further DNA sequences in the sample. This chain connects TRBV5-1 to TRBJ1-1; tentative D call: TRBD1 (6 bases). CDR3 length: 14 amino acids. V lost 0 bases and J 1 base, leaving 7 bases between the germline ends. Per germline, CDR1 SGHRS and CDR2 YFSETQ. The CDR3 here is CASSLEQGNTEAFF. The CDR3 nucleotides are TGCGCCAGCAGCTTGGAACAGGGGAACACTGAAGCTTTCTTT. The variable domain in full, completed from reference TRBV5-1 and TRBJ1-1, reads KAGVTQTPRYLIKTRGQQVTLSCSPISGHRSVSWYQQTPGQGLQFLFEYFSETQRNKGNFPGRFSGRQFSNSRSEMNVSTLELGDSALYLCASSLEQGNTEAFFGQGTRLTVV.